The sample holds many counts of the clone carrying this T cell receptor (beta chain). Its antigen is not known. This specimen belongs to a study of early T cells in non-severe SARS-CoV-2 infection. Looking at the study overall: Whole-blood bulk RNA, unsorted, was sequenced, and chains were unpaired.

The TCR library protocol attached unique molecular identifiers to the individual cDNA molecules. TCRdb reprocessed the 5' RACE reads with MiXCR, giving one entry per CDR3 protein. The data show tens of thousands of distinct CDR3 sequences, approximately 4.4% seen once. Trimming took 1 base from V and 7 from J; bases not matched to a gene: 1. In germline, CDR1 is SGHTA, CDR2 FQGNSA. The CDR3 is made up of 13 amino acids. Regarding the study as a whole: Missing private and CD4 specificities, VDJdb matching favored anti-spike CD8 responses.

The clonotype comes from an adult who was a healthcare worker with PCR-confirmed SARS-CoV-2 infection or an uninfected control (not recorded which). The V call is TRBV7-2, the J call TRBJ2-1; 7 bases fit TRBD1. The sequenced sample was whole blood. The CDR3 sequence: CASSLGGQNEQFF. Written as DNA, the CDR3 is TGTGCCAGCAGCTTAGGGGGACAGAATGAGCAGTTCTTC. Combining the CDR3 with reference TRBV7-2 and TRBJ2-1 gives the whole variable domain GAGVSQSPSNKVTEKGKDVELRCDPISGHTALYWYRQSLGQGLEFLIYFQGNSAPDKSGLPSDRFSAERTGGSVSTLTIQRTQQEDSAVYLCASSLGGQNEQFFGPGTRLTVL.